Listed here are 29 T cell receptor beta chains from one sample, sequenced in a study of metastatic and nonmetastatic thyroid tumors. TCRdb re-processed the PCR reads through MiXCR. The data show roughly 71,000 clones, more than 15% seen once. Thyroid surgery was performed in patients who had received no treatment beforehand. The sequencing input was blood. The receptors stem from a female donor with papillary thyroid cancer or a benign thyroid nodule (not recorded which). Some clones in this sample may be carry-over from other donors' samples.

The rearrangement uses TRBV2 and TRBJ1-5, with 7 bases identical to TRBD1. The germline V gene encodes CDR1 SNHLY and CDR2 FYNNEI. Germline trimming cut 6 bases from V and 6 bases from J; bases unmatched to any gene: 5. The CDR3 covers 13 residues. The CDR3 nucleotides read TGTGCCAGCAGCGGACAGGAGGGTCAGCCCCAGCATTTT. It specifies CASSGQEGQPQHF.

The genes are TRBV5-4 and TRBJ2-3, with D perhaps TRBD2 (6 bases). CDR3 length equals 14 residues. Trimming pared 5 bases from V and 8 bases from J, leaving 18 bases between. The germline gives CDR1 SGHNT, CDR2 YYREEE (reference sequence). The CDR3 nucleotides read TGTGCCAGCAGGGGAAGCGGGTCGGGGTCTACGCAGTATTTT. Residues: CASRGSGSGSTQYF. Full variable domain (remainder filled in from reference TRBV5-4 and TRBJ2-3): ETGVTQSPTHLIKTRGQQVTLRCSSQSGHNTVSWYQQALGQGPQFIFQYYREEENGRGNFPPRFSGLQFPNYSSELNVNALELDDSALYLCASRGSGSGSTQYFGPGTRLTVL.

This clone has just a few counts. The V gene is TRBV6-1, the J gene TRBJ1-2; tentative D call: TRBD1 (6 bases). V lost 8 bases, J lost 7 bases, and 11 bases lay in between. This CDR3 has 11 residues. Germline CDR1 is MNHNS and CDR2 is SASEGT. The CDR3: CASVGASGYTF. CDR3 sequence (DNA): TGTGCCAGCGTGGGGGCAAGTGGCTACACCTTC.

The chain employs TRBV27 and TRBJ1-1; D not resolved. Deletions cut 10 bases from V and 1 base from J, with 13 bases between. This CDR3 spans 13 amino acids. Germline V gene sequence: CDR1 MNHEY, CDR2 SMNVEV (reference sequence). The CDR3, as DNA: TGTGCCATCATTTTGGGAGGGAACACTGAAGCTTTCTTT. This encodes CAIILGGNTEAFF.

This clone was seen at least ten times. V is TRBV3-1 and J is TRBJ2-1; either TRBD1 or TRBD2 may fit D (7 bases each). This CDR3 is built from 17 residues. V was pared by 4 bases and J by 9 bases, with 25 bases between. Germline CDR1 LGHDT, CDR2 YNNKEL (reference sequence). In nucleotides, the CDR3 is TGTGCCAGCAGCCCACCCATCTGGACAGGCGGGAGTCGTGAGCAGTTCTTC. Translation: CASSPPIWTGGSREQFF.

This clone was seen ten or more times. The gene calls are TRBV5-1 and TRBJ2-7, with 11 bases aligning to TRBD2. CDR1 and CDR2 (germline): SGHRS, YFSETQ. The junction had 10 bases not matched to a gene; V was cut back by 0 bases and J by 5 bases. The CDR3 covers 17 residues. DNA of the CDR3: TGCGCCAGCAGCTTGGAGGCTATAACTAGCGGGAGCCACGAGCAGTACTTC. Translating gives CASSLEAITSGSHEQYF.

This clone was recorded at least ten times. The chain has TRBV18 and TRBJ1-1; the D gene is possibly TRBD1 (5 bases). The ends were cut back, 3 bases at V and 3 bases at J, with 14 bases in the middle. Germline assignment: CDR1 KGHSH and CDR2 LQKENI. The CDR3 contains 15 residues. CDR3 sequence (DNA): TGTGCCAGCTCACCCGGCGGGGGATTGGACACTGAAGCTTTCTTT. Amino acid sequence: CASSPGGGLDTEAFF.

This clone showed up many times. The CDR3 loop is CASSVEARGVYYEQYF. CDR3 in DNA: TGTGCCAGCAGCGTCGAGGCTCGGGGGGTTTACTACGAGCAGTACTTC. The chain is built from TRBV9 and TRBJ2-7, with TRBD2 identical over 7 bases. CDR3 length: 16 residues. Trimming at V came to 2 bases and at J to 3 bases, leaving 11 bases not matched to a gene. Germline assignment: CDR1 SGDLS and CDR2 YYNGEE.

The J gene is TRBJ1-2, the V gene TRBV30; D gene unclear. Germline V lookup: CDR1 GTSNPN, CDR2 SVGIG (reference sequence). V lost 1 base and J 8 bases, leaving 8 bases between the germline ends. The length of the CDR3 is 11 residues. The CDR3 spells CAWSASEGYTF. The CDR3 DNA is TGTGCCTGGAGTGCGTCGGAAGGCTACACCTTC.

This clone appeared a few times. The V gene is TRBV5-4, the J gene TRBJ1-1; D is unclear. The CDR3 is 13 amino acids. Trimming removed 0 bases at V and 7 bases at J, with 10 bases between. Looked up from germline, CDR1 is SGHNT and CDR2 is YYREEE (reference sequence). The CDR3 sequence: CASSLASVDEAFF. The DNA of the CDR3 is TGTGCCAGCAGCTTGGCGTCAGTGGATGAAGCTTTCTTT.

The V call is TRBV7-2, the J call TRBJ1-2, with TRBD1 as a possible D gene (5 bases). The CDR3 consists of 14 residues. Trimming removed 5 bases from V and 4 bases from J, with 14 bases in between. Germline V lookup: CDR1 SGHTA, CDR2 FQGNSA. CDR3 amino acids: CASSATRQGYGYTF. The CDR3 coding sequence is TGTGCCAGCAGCGCGACTCGGCAGGGCTATGGCTACACCTTC. Complete variable domain (other parts from reference TRBV7-2 and TRBJ1-2): GAGVSQSPSNKVTEKGKDVELRCDPISGHTALYWYRQSLGQGLEFLIYFQGNSAPDKSGLPSDRFSAERTGGSVSTLTIQRTQQEDSAVYLCASSATRQGYGYTFGSGTRLTVV.

In this sample, this clone turned up many times. The J gene is TRBJ1-2, the V gene TRBV6-5, with TRBD1 matching 7 bases. V was pared by 2 bases and J by 6 bases, with 3 bases of the junction left unmatched. CDR1 and CDR2 (germline): MNHEY, SVGAGI. The CDR3 extends over 13 amino acids. The CDR3 bases are TGTGCCAGCAGTTACAGGGGGCGCAATGGCTACACCTTC. Translation gives CASSYRGRNGYTF.

The genes are TRBV20-1 and TRBJ1-4, with D tentatively TRBD1 (5 bases). The CDR3 consists of 13 residues. V was pared by 3 bases and J by 8 bases, with 13 bases between. CDR1 and CDR2 from the germline V gene are DFQATT and SNEGSKA (reference sequence). CDR3: CSASSRVEEKLFF. The CDR3 coding sequence is TGCAGTGCTAGCTCCAGGGTAGAAGAAAAACTGTTTTTT.

This clone came up many times. The chain is built from TRBV7-9 and TRBJ2-1; 8 bases are a match to TRBD1. This CDR3 contains 14 residues. The germline V gene encodes CDR1 SEHNR and CDR2 FQNEAQ (reference sequence). After removal of 7 bases from V and 5 bases from J, the junction contained 7 bases not matched to a gene. CDR3 DNA: TGTGCCAGCAAGGGGAGGACAGGGAACAATGAGCAGTTCTTC. The encoded protein is CASKGRTGNNEQFF.

Many counts were recorded for this clone. This rearrangement joins TRBV6-2 or TRBV6-3 to TRBJ2-6, with 9 bases aligning to TRBD2. Losses at the gene ends were 2 bases for V and 1 base for J; bases not matched to a gene: 3. CDR3 length equals 17 residues. Germline V CDR1 and CDR2: MNHEY, SVGEGT. The CDR3 protein is CASSYGTSFSGANVLTF. As DNA, the CDR3 is TGTGCCAGCAGTTACGGGACTAGCTTTTCTGGGGCCAACGTCCTGACTTTC.

The table lists this clone with many counts. The V call is TRBV28, the J call TRBJ2-1, with D unresolved. Germline V gives CDR1 MDHEN, CDR2 SYDVKM. The V gene lost 5 bases and the J gene lost 0 bases, with 14 bases spanning the gap. The CDR3 contains 16 residues. The CDR3 region is CASSLRHWSSYNEQFF. The CDR3 DNA follows: TGTGCCAGCAGTCTTAGACACTGGAGCTCCTACAATGAGCAGTTCTTC. Filled out from reference TRBV28 and TRBJ2-1, the complete variable domain reads DVKVTQSSRYLVKRTGEKVFLECVQDMDHENMFWYRQDPGLGLRLIYFSYDVKMKEKGDIPEGYSVSREKKERFSLILESASTNQTSMYLCASSLRHWSSYNEQFFGPGTRLTVL.

This clone showed up just a few times. The rearrangement joins TRBV12-5 to TRBJ1-2; 8 bases match TRBD1. Germline values: CDR1 LGHNT, CDR2 FRNRAP. The CDR3 is 18 amino acids. V trimming: 7 bases; J trimming: 8 bases; junction bases outside the gene matches: 24. CDR3 bases: TGTGCTAGTGTCTCCGGCGGGACAGGCCCTTCTTCTGGTCGCGGCTACACCTTC. As protein: CASVSGGTGPSSGRGYTF.

This clone has just a few counts. The chain links TRBV24-1 to TRBJ1-1; no definite D call. The CDR3 is made up of 14 amino acids. V lost 2 bases and J lost 5, with 11 bases in between. Germline loops: CDR1 KGHDR, CDR2 SFDVKD. CDR3 residues: CATSDSTRPTEAFF. DNA of the CDR3: TGTGCCACCAGTGATTCTACCCGTCCGACTGAAGCTTTCTTT.

This clone has just a few counts. A clone one base away is much larger, so this may be a read error. The J gene is TRBJ2-2, the V gene TRBV11-1; tentative D call: TRBD2 (7 bases). This CDR3 has 17 residues. Germline V gives CDR1 SGHAT, CDR2 FQDESV (reference sequence). The chain's CDR3 is CASSPLAGGLDTRELFF. The CDR3 DNA reads TGTGCCAGCAGCCCCCTGGCCGGGGGGCTGGACACCAGGGAGCTGTTTTTT.

At least ten counts were recorded for this clone. CDR3 sequence: CASSLSRASNQPQHF. The DNA for the CDR3 is TGTGCCAGCAGTTTATCCCGCGCTAGCAATCAGCCCCAGCATTTT. The chain joins TRBV27 to TRBJ1-5; D remains unclear. CDR1 MNHEY and CDR2 SMNVEV come from the germline V gene (reference sequence). The CDR3 contains 15 residues. Between the trimmed V and J ends, which lost 0 bases and 0 bases, there was a span of 6 bases.

This clone was seen at least ten times. The J gene is TRBJ1-2, the V gene TRBV6-1; 8 nucleotides match TRBD1. V shed 7 bases and J 4 bases; nucleotides not matched to a gene: 5. CDR1 and CDR2 (germline): MNHNS, SASEGT. The CDR3 length is 13 residues. CDR3 protein: CASKETGVYGYTF. The CDR3 DNA is TGTGCCAGCAAAGAGACAGGGGTCTATGGCTACACCTTC.

This clone was seen at least ten times. V is TRBV5-5 and J is TRBJ1-1, with 7 bases fitting TRBD1. Germline CDR1 SGHKS, CDR2 YYEKEE (reference sequence). V dropped 3 bases and J dropped 1; count of bases not matched to a gene: 3. The CDR3 spans 14 residues. The CDR3 region has the DNA TGTGCCAGCAGCTCCAGGACAGGGAACACTGAAGCTTTCTTT. Translated, it gives CASSSRTGNTEAFF. The whole variable domain, filled in from reference TRBV5-5 and TRBJ1-1, reads DAGVTQSPTHLIKTRGQQVTLRCSPISGHKSVSWYQQVLGQGPQFIFQYYEKEERGRGNFPDRFSARQFPNYSSELNVNALLLGDSALYLCASSSRTGNTEAFFGQGTRLTVV.

This clone was picked up many times. The V gene is TRBV20-1, the J gene TRBJ1-2; a possible D gene is TRBD1 (5 bases). Germline CDR1 is DFQATT and CDR2 is SNEGSKA (reference sequence). This CDR3 has 14 amino acids. Trimming shortened V by 0 bases and J by 5 bases, and 13 bases separated the two germline ends. As DNA, the CDR3 is TGCAGTGCTAGAGATCAGGGACCCTTTTATGGCTACACCTTC. It is translated as CSARDQGPFYGYTF.

The chain couples TRBV12-3 or TRBV12-4 to TRBJ1-2, with a possible D match to TRBD1 (6 bases). CDR3 length: 12 residues. V lost 3 bases and J lost 8, with 10 bases in between. As DNA, the CDR3 is TGTGCCAGCAGTTTGGGACAAAGGGGCTACACCTTC. It specifies CASSLGQRGYTF.

This clone was counted ten times or more. The V call is TRBV6-5, the J call TRBJ1-2, with D hard to call. CDR3 length equals 16 residues. The germline V gene encodes CDR1 MNHEY and CDR2 SVGAGI. V gave up 0 bases and J gave up 6 bases, with 17 bases separating them. CDR3 sequence reads: CASSYSEREPVDGYTF. The CDR3 DNA sequence: TGTGCCAGCAGTTACTCAGAGAGGGAACCGGTCGATGGCTACACCTTC.

Many counts were recorded for this clone. The chain couples TRBV6-1 to TRBJ1-2; D remains unclear. This CDR3 region has 15 residues. Germline CDR1 MNHNS, CDR2 SASEGT. The ends were cut back, 6 bases at V and 7 bases at J, with 21 bases in the middle. In DNA form, the CDR3 reads TGTGCCAGCAGGCCGAGAGGCAGAGTCCTCGGTGGCTACACCTTC. Translating it yields CASRPRGRVLGGYTF.

Concerning this clone itself: Compared with germline, one end of the junction differs, possibly owing to a read error. V and J are TRBV11-1 and TRBJ2-2, with 9 bases matching TRBD2. This CDR3 is built from 18 residues. The germline V gene has CDR1 SGHAT and CDR2 FQDESV (reference sequence). DNA of the CDR3: TGTGCCAGCAGCCTAGGGACTAGCTGGAGCGCGAACACCTGGGAGCTGTTTTTT. As protein: CASSLGTSWSANTWELFF.

This clone has ten or more counts. This sequence joins TRBV12-3 or TRBV12-4 and TRBJ2-5; no clear D. V was trimmed by 8 bases and J by 2 bases, leaving 6 bases between them. The CDR3 covers 11 residues. The CDR3 DNA reads TGTGCCAGCGGAAGTCAAGAGACCCAGTACTTC. Its translation: CASGSQETQYF.

This clone was observed at least ten times. The J gene is TRBJ2-1, the V gene TRBV3-1; D unclear. Germline lookup yields CDR1 LGHDT and CDR2 YNNKEL (reference sequence). CDR3 length equals 13 residues. V was cut by 4 bases and J by 0 bases, with 4 bases left in between. CDR3 DNA sequence: TGTGCCAGCAGCCCACTCTCCTACAATGAGCAGTTCTTC. Protein product: CASSPLSYNEQFF.